This T cell receptor (beta chain) was captured by sequencing in a study of cytomegalovirus exposure and HLA in healthy donors. At the level of the study: Unique TCRs from HLA-typed donors, 85 million to 100 million of them, were held in an early data release.

Findings and caveats of the study: As confirmed in vitro, a few CMV-associated chains were specific for CMV antigens.

13 Jbeta primers and 60 Vbeta primers were used for the PCR. TCRdb's copy holds only in-frame clones and misses some; the assay was immunoSEQ multiplex PCR. The listing records 150,000 to 200,000 clones. As to this clone: What it binds is not known.

The specimen was PBMCs. The clonotype originates from a woman aged 18-29 years in good health and CMV-seropositive.

The CDR3 sequence is CASSVQENTEAFF. The CDR3 DNA reads TGTGCCAGCAGCGTACAGGAGAACACTGAAGCTTTCTTT. The chain recombines TRBV6-5 with TRBJ1-1; maybe TRBD1 (5 bases). Trimming removed 6 bases at V and 1 base at J, with 9 bases between. Germline lookup yields CDR1 MNHEY and CDR2 SVGAGI. The CDR3 sequence is 13 residues long.